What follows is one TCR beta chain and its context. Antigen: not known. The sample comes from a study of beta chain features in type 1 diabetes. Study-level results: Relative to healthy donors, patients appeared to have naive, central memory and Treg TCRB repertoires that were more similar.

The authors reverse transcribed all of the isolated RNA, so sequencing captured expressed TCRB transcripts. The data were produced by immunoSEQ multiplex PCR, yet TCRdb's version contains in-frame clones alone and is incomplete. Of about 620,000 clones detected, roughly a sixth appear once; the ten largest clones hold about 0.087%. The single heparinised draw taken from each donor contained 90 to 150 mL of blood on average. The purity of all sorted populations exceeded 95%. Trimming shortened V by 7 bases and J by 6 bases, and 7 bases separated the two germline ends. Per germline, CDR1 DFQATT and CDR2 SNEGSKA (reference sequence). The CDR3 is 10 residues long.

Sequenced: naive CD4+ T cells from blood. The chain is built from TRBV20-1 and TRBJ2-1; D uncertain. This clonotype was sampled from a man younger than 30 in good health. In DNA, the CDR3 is TGCAGTGTCGGACGCAATGAGCAGTTCTTC. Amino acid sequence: CSVGRNEQFF.